These 4 T cell receptor beta chains share one sample of origin, sequenced in a study of regulatory T cells in long-lasting Graves disease. The time point: newly diagnosed GD, antithyroid drugs for less than 3 months. The TCR library was prepared using RNA isolated from PBMCs. The authors built TCR beta libraries using iRepertoire HTBI primers and Arm-PCR of CDR3 regions. TCRdb independently ran MiXCR on the multiplex PCR reads; one entry per CDR3 protein. The data show about 620,000 distinct CDR3 sequences, roughly 15% seen once. This sample also appeared in a second study, on T cells in Graves' hyperthyroidism and ophthalmopathy.

Sequenced here: peripheral blood mononuclear cells (PBMCs), sampled at new diagnosis, from a patient treated with antithyroid drugs. Every receptor here comes from a woman aged 30 to 39 with Graves disease.

V and J are TRBV5-6 and TRBJ2-7; TRBD1 is a possible D gene (8 bases). Deletions cut 2 bases from V and 7 bases from J, with 16 bases between. In germline, CDR1 is SGHDT, CDR2 YYEEEE. There are 14 residues in the CDR3. The CDR3 nucleotides are TGTGCCAGCAGCTTCGGACAGGGAGGGGGTGAGCAGTACTTC. This encodes CASSFGQGGGEQYF.

This clonotype occurred many times. This chain joins TRBV7-9 and TRBJ1-3; D gene unclear. Germline CDR1 SEHNR, CDR2 FQNEAQ (reference sequence). CDR3 size: 12 residues. V gave up 10 bases and J gave up 4 bases, with 11 bases separating them. DNA for the CDR3: TGTGCCACCCGACCAGAGGGAAACACCATATATTTT. This encodes CATRPEGNTIYF. The full variable domain, with the rest looked up from reference TRBV7-9 and TRBJ1-3, is DTGVSQNPRHKITKRGQNVTFRCDPISEHNRLYWYRQTLGQGPEFLTYFQNEAQLEKSRLLSDRFSAERPKGSFSTLEIQRTEQGDSAMYLCATRPEGNTIYFGEGSWLTVV.

At least ten counts were recorded for this clonotype. The CDR3 sequence: CASSRDGTINNEQFF. The CDR3 DNA sequence: TGTGCCAGCAGCAGGGATGGGACTATCAACAATGAGCAGTTCTTC. The chain links TRBV27 to TRBJ2-1; 7 bases align to TRBD2. The CDR3 is 15 amino acids. CDR1 is MNHEY and CDR2 is SMNVEV in the germline V gene (reference sequence). V trimming: 6 bases; J trimming: 5 bases; junction bases outside the gene matches: 10.

This rearrangement joins TRBV30 to TRBJ1-2; D may be TRBD1 (6 bases). CDR3 size: 12 residues. Germline-derived CDR1 and CDR2 are GTSNPN and SVGIG (reference sequence). V was clipped by 2 bases and J by 7 bases, with 11 bases between them. CDR3 nucleotides: TGTGCCTGGAGTCCACAGGGAGCTGGCTACACCTTC. This translates into CAWSPQGAGYTF.